This T cell receptor (beta chain) was identified in a study of blood T cell repertoires in COVID-19 (dated by TCRdb to 2019 to 2021). As for the study more broadly: Collaborator samples came from the United States, Italy and Spain and covered acute and convalescent phases of COVID-19. The material from the prospective study consisted of cDNA or gDNA derived from T cells, B-cell-depleted T cells, or PBMCs. Subjects who had been exposed to COVID-19, were actively infected with it, or had recovered from it provided the deeply sampled blood TCRbeta repertoires that made up the dataset. The repertoires were released in a freely available public database meant as a resource for research on the immune response to SARS-CoV-2. The samples were drawn from the first 160 participants of the ongoing ImmuneRACE study and from 1,254 subjects provided by 6 global collaborators. A de-identified subject ID, COVID-19 status, age in years and sex were almost always included in the sample metadata. Where available, HLA class I and class II types were taken from metadata supplied by the sample provider and were not determined by assay-based typing.

V and J are trimmed by 8 bases and 8 bases, and the gene matches miss 13 bases of the junction. The CDR3 runs 15 amino acids, cysteine and phenylalanine included. Of all the DNA, just the CDR3 is kept, 45 bases in frame from base 1. The germline V gene (reference sequence) supplies CDR1 SEHNR and CDR2 FQNEAQ. Worth noting for this clone: This receptor's antigen is unknown. No much larger clone is present one base from it, and per-base qualities are unavailable.

The research as a whole found: The amount of clinical and demographic metadata varied by source and participant and was provided uncurated.

Samples from volunteer blood donors who had recovered from COVID-19 were contributed by a second Seattle source. Collaborating institutions collected whole blood in K2EDTA tubes following their own protocols. For TCRbeta analysis, collaborators shipped samples as frozen whole blood, isolated PBMCs, or DNA extracted from either of those sample types. TCRbeta CDR3 regions were amplified from genomic DNA by means of the immunoSEQ Assay, a bias-controlled multiplex PCR. As for the original processing: The number of nucleated cells in each sample was estimated from the amplification of reference gene primers within the assay. To quantify the absolute abundance of each unique TCRbeta CDR3 rearrangement, sequence reads were collapsed and filtered. For each sample, productive Simpson clonality was calculated as the square root of Simpson's diversity index across productive rearrangements. Entries here come from immuneACCESS through TCRdb and include only in-frame sequences with V and J called. Some clones fail to appear in such tables; in the studies checked, an unresolved V gene covers under half of the shortfall, and the cause of the remainder is unknown. D and trimming come from the DNA, and the V and J calls and clone size come from that table. A total of 140,000 to 150,000 clones appear in this sample, 80% of them only once. Around 3.8% of the sample rests with the top ten.

The sequence came from a man aged 65 to 85 who had recovered from COVID-19. Sequences were obtained from peripheral blood. This chain joins TRBV7-9 to TRBJ2-1; TRBD1 lines up with 9 middle nucleotides. The CDR3 protein sequence reads: CASHRGDRDPYEQFF. DNA sequence: TGTGCCAGCCACAGGGGGGACAGGGACCCTTATGAGCAGTTCTTC.